This entry lists 28 T cell receptor beta chains sequenced from one sample in a study of blood T cell repertoires in COVID-19. This table comes from immunoSEQ multiplex PCR, and its TCRdb copy is limited to in-frame clones, with some not included. Counted here are 100,000 to 150,000 clones, around 80% occurring once; the ten biggest clones make up about a sixth. Sequencing was performed on peripheral blood. Receptors originate from a man aged 30-40 years with COVID-19, enrolled during active disease.

The chain links TRBV5-4 to TRBJ2-6; D is possibly TRBD2 (6 bases). The CDR3 is 19 residues long. Germline values: CDR1 SGHNT, CDR2 YYREEE (reference sequence). V was clipped by 0 bases and J by 0 bases, with 16 bases between them. This CDR3 is CASSLASGSGASGANVLTF. CDR3 coding DNA: TGTGCCAGCAGCTTGGCCTCGGGTAGCGGAGCCTCTGGGGCCAACGTCCTGACTTTC.

V usage is TRBV24-1 and J usage is TRBJ1-5; D gene ambiguous. Germline lookup yields CDR1 KGHDR and CDR2 SFDVKD. CDR3 length: 12 amino acids. The germline V and J ends were trimmed by 5 bases and 2 bases, with 3 bases remaining between them. Here the CDR3 DNA reads TGTGCCACCAGTGTCGGCAATCAGCCCCAGCATTTT. Translation gives CATSVGNQPQHF.

The rearrangement uses TRBV3-1 (or the pseudogene TRBV3-2) and TRBJ1-1, with D possibly matching TRBD1 (5 bases). Trimming removed 1 base at V and 1 base at J, with 10 bases between. There are 15 residues in the CDR3. Germline V gene lookup returns CDR1 LGHDT and CDR2 YNNKEL (reference sequence). The CDR3 DNA is TGTGCCAGCAGCCAAGTGGGGCACCCGAACACTGAAGCTTTCTTT. Translation gives CASSQVGHPNTEAFF.

The chain joins TRBV12-5 to TRBJ1-5; 7 bases are shared with TRBD1. V lost 2 bases, J lost 0 bases, and 16 bases stayed unmatched. CDR1 is LGHNT, CDR2 FRNRAP, per germline. The CDR3 loop spans 20 amino acids. CDR3 protein: CASGLRDLSGTDYSNQPQHF. The CDR3 bases are TGTGCTAGTGGTTTGAGGGACCTTTCCGGGACAGACTATAGCAATCAGCCCCAGCATTTT.

The chain couples TRBV30 to TRBJ2-2; weak D call: TRBD2 (5 bases). Germline V gene data show CDR1 as GTSNPN and CDR2 as SVGIG (reference sequence). V was shortened by 0 bases and J by 6 bases, with 8 bases between the two germline ends. The length of the CDR3 is 13 residues. The CDR3 region has the DNA TGTGCCTGGAGTGTACGGGATCCCGGGGAGCTGTTTTTT. It translates to CAWSVRDPGELFF.

The chain joins TRBV24-1 to TRBJ1-2; D might be TRBD1 (5 bases). CDR1 is KGHDR and CDR2 is SFDVKD in the germline V gene. CDR3 length: 12 residues. V lost 6 bases and J lost 9, with 13 bases in between. In nucleotides, the CDR3 is TGTGCCACCAGTAGTACGGGGGGGAGCTACACCTTC. Its translation is CATSSTGGSYTF.

This rearrangement joins TRBV7-9 to TRBJ2-7; D is perhaps TRBD1 (6 bases). The CDR3 is made up of 15 amino acids. Germline-derived CDR1 and CDR2 are SEHNR and FQNEAQ (reference sequence). Trimming took 3 bases from V and 1 from J, leaving 13 bases between them. CDR3 sequence: CASSFIQGTSYEQYF. CDR3 DNA: TGTGCCAGCAGCTTCATACAGGGAACATCCTACGAGCAGTACTTC.

The rearrangement joins TRBV7-2 to TRBJ1-2; TRBD1 might be the D (6 bases). Per the germline V gene, CDR1 is SGHTA and CDR2 is FQGNSA. The CDR3 is 14 residues long. Trimming shortened V by 3 bases and J by 3 bases, and 11 bases separated the two germline ends. The CDR3 region is CASSFWTADYGYTF. The CDR3 bases are TGTGCCAGCAGCTTCTGGACAGCCGACTATGGCTACACCTTC. The complete variable domain, with remaining parts taken from reference TRBV7-2 and TRBJ1-2, reads GAGVSQSPSNKVTEKGKDVELRCDPISGHTALYWYRQSLGQGLEFLIYFQGNSAPDKSGLPSDRFSAERTGGSVSTLTIQRTQQEDSAVYLCASSFWTADYGYTFGSGTRLTVV.

This chain links TRBV9 with TRBJ2-1, with TRBD2 matching over 14 bases. Per germline, CDR1 SGDLS and CDR2 YYNGEE. The CDR3 runs 20 residues. With 2 bases clipped from V and 4 bases from J, the junction kept 14 bases outside the gene matches. The CDR3 reads CASSVSSGTSGSRRYNEQFF. CDR3 nucleotides: TGTGCCAGCAGCGTCTCCTCCGGGACTAGCGGGAGTCGGAGGTACAATGAGCAGTTCTTC.

As regards this clone: Additional DNA sequences in this sample encode the identical CDR3. The chain uses TRBV5-6 and TRBJ2-3, with TRBD2 identical over 7 bases. CDR1 SGHDT and CDR2 YYEEEE come from the germline V gene. After removal of 1 base from V and 5 bases from J, the junction contained 7 bases not matched to a gene. The CDR3 extends over 15 amino acids. CDR3 nucleotides: TGTGCCAGCAGCTTGCTGGCGGGAGCGGGAGATACGCAGTATTTT. It translates to CASSLLAGAGDTQYF.

V and J are TRBV7-3 and TRBJ2-3; 9 bases fit TRBD2. Germline CDR1 and CDR2: SGHTA and FQGTGA. V shed 2 bases, J shed 6 bases, and the junction held 6 bases outside the gene matches. The CDR3 spans 15 residues. The CDR3 is CASSLSSGDGDTQYF. CDR3 DNA: TGTGCCAGCAGCTTATCTAGCGGGGATGGGGATACGCAGTATTTT.

This clone was seen only a few times. The chain couples TRBV6-2 or TRBV6-3 to TRBJ1-2, with 12 bases matching TRBD1. CDR1 MNHEY and CDR2 SVGEGT come from the germline V gene. CDR3 length: 14 residues. Trimming removed 2 bases from V and 7 bases from J; junction bases left unmatched: 2. As DNA, the CDR3 is TGTGCCAGCAGTTACCGGGACAGGGGGCCTGGCTACACCTTC. This encodes CASSYRDRGPGYTF.

The chain joins TRBV28 to TRBJ1-6; TRBD1 matches 8 bases. Germline V gene sequence: CDR1 MDHEN, CDR2 SYDVKM. Germline trimming cut 1 base from V and 8 bases from J; bases unmatched to any gene: 10. The CDR3 is 17 residues long. CDR3 coding DNA: TGTGCCAGCAGTTTATCCCCTCCGGGACAGGCGGATTCACCCCTCCACTTT. Translated: CASSLSPPGQADSPLHF. Full variable domain (remainder filled in from reference TRBV28 and TRBJ1-6): DVKVTQSSRYLVKRTGEKVFLECVQDMDHENMFWYRQDPGLGLRLIYFSYDVKMKEKGDIPEGYSVSREKKERFSLILESASTNQTSMYLCASSLSPPGQADSPLHFGNGTRLTVT.

The V call is TRBV7-9, the J call TRBJ2-3, with 9 bases aligning to TRBD2. With 4 bases clipped from V and 2 bases from J, the junction kept 10 bases outside the gene matches. This CDR3 region has 17 residues. Germline lookup yields CDR1 SEHNR and CDR2 FQNEAQ (reference sequence). The DNA of the CDR3 is TGTGCCAGCAGCTCCCTCTGGGGCGGGGGGGCCACAGATACGCAGTATTTT. As protein: CASSSLWGGGATDTQYF.

This clone has only one observation. The V gene is TRBV28, the J gene TRBJ2-7; 7 bases are a match to TRBD1. The germline V gene has CDR1 MDHEN and CDR2 SYDVKM. Unmatched junction bases numbered 26, after V lost 5 bases and J lost 1 base. This CDR3 is built from 21 residues. The CDR3, as DNA: TGTGCCAGCAGTCCCTACGTTACCCTTTTGGGACAGAACAAAAAATCCTACGAGCAGTACTTC. Protein: CASSPYVTLLGQNKKSYEQYF.

Regarding this clone: Other DNA sequences within the sample encode an identical CDR3. CDR3 sequence (DNA): TGTGCCAGTAGTCCAGGGTCTGGGGCCAACGTCCTGACTTTC. Amino acid sequence: CASSPGSGANVLTF. The V call is TRBV19, the J call TRBJ2-6, with a tentative D call TRBD1 (5 bases). Germline loops: CDR1 LNHDA, CDR2 SQIVND (reference sequence). V gave up 5 bases and J gave up 1 base, with 6 bases separating them. This CDR3 spans 14 amino acids.

This clone was detected only once. The chain uses TRBV2 and TRBJ2-2; no clear D gene. Looked up from germline, CDR1 is SNHLY and CDR2 is FYNNEI. Trimming stripped 4 bases from V and 9 bases from J, with 6 bases between. This CDR3 is 11 amino acids long. The CDR3 sequence: CASSGAWELFF. In DNA, the CDR3 is TGTGCCAGCAGTGGGGCGTGGGAGCTGTTTTTT. The whole variable domain, filled in from reference TRBV2 and TRBJ2-2, reads EPEVTQTPSHQVTQMGQEVILRCVPISNHLYFYWYRQILGQKVEFLVSFYNNEISEKSEIFDDQFSVERPDGSNFTLKIRSTKLEDSAMYFCASSGAWELFFGEGSRLTVL.

The chain uses TRBV11-3 and TRBJ2-2; 8 positions match TRBD2. The CDR3 runs 15 residues. Germline assignment: CDR1 SGHNT and CDR2 YENEEA. V lost 5 bases and J lost 5; bases outside the gene matches: 7. As DNA, the CDR3 is TGTGCCAGCAGCCCCGGACTAGCCCGGACCGGGGAGCTGTTTTTT. This translates into CASSPGLARTGELFF.

The CDR3 DNA sequence: TGTGCCAGCAGTTTAGACCCAGGGGTTTTTGGTTCACCCCTCCACTTT. This gives the protein CASSLDPGVFGSPLHF. The chain combines TRBV27 with TRBJ1-6; tentatively, D is TRBD1 (6 bases). The V end lost 2 bases, the J end lost 9 bases, and 17 bases lay between the germline ends. Germline V gene lookup returns CDR1 MNHEY and CDR2 SMNVEV (reference sequence). The CDR3 has 16 residues.

V is TRBV4-1 and J is TRBJ2-5, with D perhaps TRBD1 (6 bases). With 1 base removed from V and 2 bases from J, the gap between germline ends came to 8 bases. Germline CDR1 is MGHRA and CDR2 is YSYEKL. The CDR3 sequence is 14 residues long. The CDR3 is CASSQGDTQETQYF. The CDR3 DNA reads TGCGCCAGCAGCCAAGGGGACACGCAAGAGACCCAGTACTTC.

The chain joins TRBV19 to TRBJ1-5; D is undetermined. V lost 6 bases and J 6 bases, leaving 15 bases between the germline ends. Germline assignment: CDR1 LNHDA and CDR2 SQIVND (reference sequence). The CDR3 contains 14 residues. The CDR3 coding sequence is TGTGCCAGTAGCCACGGGGTCCCCAGTCAGCCCCAGCATTTT. Protein: CASSHGVPSQPQHF.

The V call is TRBV29-1, the J call TRBJ1-2; TRBD1 agrees at 7 bases. Germline V CDR1 and CDR2: SQVTM, ANQGSEA. Trimming at V came to 6 bases and at J to 8 bases, leaving 6 bases not matched to a gene. The CDR3 is 11 residues long. The CDR3 reads CSVLQGIGYTF. The CDR3 DNA sequence: TGCAGCGTGTTACAGGGGATCGGCTACACCTTC.

V is TRBV7-2 and J is TRBJ2-7; TRBD1 is a possible D gene (6 bases). Trimming shortened V by 5 bases and J by 4 bases, and 18 bases separated the two germline ends. CDR3 size: 15 residues. Germline loops: CDR1 SGHTA, CDR2 FQGNSA. The CDR3 region has the DNA TGTGCCAGCAGCGTGACCGGGACAATAGGATACGAGCAGTACTTC. It encodes CASSVTGTIGYEQYF. The full variable domain, its missing parts supplied by reference TRBV7-2 and TRBJ2-7, is GAGVSQSPSNKVTEKGKDVELRCDPISGHTALYWYRQSLGQGLEFLIYFQGNSAPDKSGLPSDRFSAERTGGSVSTLTIQRTQQEDSAVYLCASSVTGTIGYEQYFGPGTRLTVT.

J is TRBJ1-1 and V is TRBV6-2 or TRBV6-3, with 11 bases fitting TRBD1. The CDR3 loop spans 16 amino acids. Germline V gene data show CDR1 as MNHEY and CDR2 as SVGEGT. After removal of 2 bases from V and 5 bases from J, the junction contained 7 bases not matched to a gene. CDR3 sequence (DNA): TGTGCCAGCAGTTACGATATCGGGACAGGGGGGACTGAAGCTTTCTTT. Translation gives CASSYDIGTGGTEAFF.

V and J are TRBV5-1 and TRBJ1-1; TRBD1 aligns across 7 bases. Germline CDR1 is SGHRS and CDR2 is YFSETQ. V dropped 3 bases and J dropped 3; count of bases not matched to a gene: 14. The CDR3 is 17 amino acids. The CDR3 loop reads CASSSHRQGGRDTEAFF. CDR3 nucleotide sequence: TGCGCCAGCAGCTCCCACCGGCAGGGGGGCCGGGACACTGAAGCTTTCTTT.

The V and J genes are TRBV18 and TRBJ2-7; 8 bases are a match to TRBD1. Per the germline V gene, CDR1 is KGHSH and CDR2 is LQKENI. This CDR3 is 13 amino acids long. With 6 bases clipped from V and 3 bases from J, the junction kept 4 bases outside the gene matches. DNA for the CDR3: TGTGCCAGCTCCCCGGGACAGGACTACGAGCAGTACTTC. It is translated as CASSPGQDYEQYF.

This sequence joins TRBV24-1 and TRBJ1-5; D is ambiguous. The CDR3 sequence is 12 residues long. CDR1 and CDR2 (germline): KGHDR, SFDVKD. Trimming shortened V by 8 bases and J by 7 bases, and 11 bases separated the two germline ends. CDR3 region: CATIEGDQPQHF. The CDR3 nucleotides read TGTGCCACCATAGAGGGTGACCAGCCCCAGCATTTT.

The chain employs TRBV28 and TRBJ2-7; D is perhaps TRBD1 (6 bases). Germline V gene sequence: CDR1 MDHEN, CDR2 SYDVKM. The length of the CDR3 is 13 residues. The V end was cut by 2 bases, the J end by 7 bases, with 12 bases between. As DNA, the CDR3 is TGTGCCAGCAGTTTAAGGGGGATCGGGGAGCAGTACTTC. Translating it yields CASSLRGIGEQYF. Full variable domain (missing parts from reference TRBV28 and TRBJ2-7): DVKVTQSSRYLVKRTGEKVFLECVQDMDHENMFWYRQDPGLGLRLIYFSYDVKMKEKGDIPEGYSVSREKKERFSLILESASTNQTSMYLCASSLRGIGEQYFGPGTRLTVT.